This TCR beta chain was observed in a study of blood T cell repertoires in COVID-19 (dated by TCRdb to 2018 to 2020). Background for the entire study: Samples from collaborators originated in the United States, Italy and Spain and spanned both the acute and convalescent phases of COVID-19. Samples were obtained from the ongoing ImmuneRACE study (first 160 participants) and from 1,000 to 1,500 subjects provided by 6 global collaborators. Where available, HLA class I and class II types were taken from metadata supplied by the sample provider and were not determined by assay-based typing. The dataset comprised deeply sampled blood TCRbeta repertoires from subjects exposed to, actively infected with, or recovered from COVID-19. The repertoires were released in a freely available public database meant as a resource for research on the immune response to SARS-CoV-2. Sample metadata almost always included a de-identified subject ID, COVID-19 status, age in years and sex. The material from the prospective study consisted of cDNA or gDNA derived from T cells, B-cell-depleted T cells, or PBMCs.

This clone has a single count. There is no known antigen for this receptor. No per-base quality is available; no much larger clone lies one base away. The immunoSEQ Assay, a bias-controlled multiplex PCR, was used to amplify TCRbeta CDR3 regions from genomic DNA. On the study's bioinformatics: The number of nucleated cells in each sample was estimated by amplification of reference gene primers within the assay. To quantify the absolute abundance of each unique TCRbeta CDR3 rearrangement, sequence reads were collapsed and filtered. For each sample, productive Simpson clonality was calculated as the square root of Simpson's diversity index over productive rearrangements. Not all clones reach the TCRdb copy of this immuneACCESS table, which keeps in-frame sequences only. Checked studies attribute under half of the gap to unresolved V genes and leave the rest unexplained. Clone size and V and J calls were adopted from that table, with D and trimming inferred from the DNA. The sample data list 270,000 or so clones, and around 82% of these were observed just once. Of the sample, more than 3% is held by the ten largest clones.

The research as a whole found: Clinical and demographic metadata were provided uncurated, with the amount varying by source and participant.

Participants in the prospective study were aged about 18 to 95 years, lived in some 24 United States geographic areas, and enrolled through a virtual design. In the prospective study, participants were assigned to cohorts based on the clinical history participants reported in a screening survey and a study questionnaire. ImmuneRACE Cohort 3 recovered participants were defined by two consecutive negative NP/OP PCR tests, healthcare professional clearance, or symptom resolution. In the prospective study, mobile phlebotomists collected whole blood, serum and a nasopharyngeal or oropharyngeal swab from each participant. Additional blood draws and questionnaires over an approximately two-month period could optionally be provided by prospective study participants. Blood samples from the prospective study were shipped frozen or at room temperature prior to DNA extraction. The CDR3 runs 16 residues from the cysteine to the phenylalanine. Only the CDR3 part of the read is kept: 48 bases, read in frame from the first base. According to the germline V gene, CDR1 reads SGHTA and CDR2 reads FQGTGA. Trimming leaves V shorter by 0 bases and J shorter by 6 bases, with the junction holding 7 bases beyond the gene matches.

The specimen sequenced was PBMCs or T cells enriched from blood (not recorded which). The receptor was derived from a man aged 50 or older who had recovered from COVID-19. This sequence uses TRBV7-3 and TRBJ2-3; the junction holds 9 bases that match TRBD2. The nucleotide sequence reads as follows: TGTGCCAGCAGCTTAACTAGCGGGAGTTTTGGGGATACGCAGTATTTT. Its translation reads: CASSLTSGSFGDTQYF.